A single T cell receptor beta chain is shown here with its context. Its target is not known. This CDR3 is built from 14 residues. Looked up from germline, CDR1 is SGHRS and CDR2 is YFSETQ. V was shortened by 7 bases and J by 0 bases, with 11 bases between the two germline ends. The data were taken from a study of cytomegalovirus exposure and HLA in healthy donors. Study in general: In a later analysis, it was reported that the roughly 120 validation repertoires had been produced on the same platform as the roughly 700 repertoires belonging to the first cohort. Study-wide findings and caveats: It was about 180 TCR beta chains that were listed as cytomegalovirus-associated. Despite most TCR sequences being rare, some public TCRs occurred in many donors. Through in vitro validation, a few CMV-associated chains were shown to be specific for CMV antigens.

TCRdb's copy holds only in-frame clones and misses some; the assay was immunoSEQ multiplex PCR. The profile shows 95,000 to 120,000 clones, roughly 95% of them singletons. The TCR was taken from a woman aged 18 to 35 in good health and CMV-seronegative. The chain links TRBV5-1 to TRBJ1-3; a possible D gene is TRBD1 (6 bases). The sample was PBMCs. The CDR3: CASRQDNSGNTIYF. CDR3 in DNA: TGCGCCAGCCGACAGGATAACTCTGGAAACACCATATATTTT.